Described below is a single TCR beta chain sequence and its context. Its cognate antigen is unknown. Samples came from axillary lymph nodes draining the breast cancer. This entry comes from a study of breast tumors, draining lymph nodes, adjacent tissues. Findings of the study overall: Compared with lymph nodes, tumors were less diverse; compared with nontumor tissue, more. That most tumor T cells come from lymph nodes remained unproven. Most tumor T cells seemingly derive from lymph node, then expand in tumor.

TCRdb called the multiplex PCR reads again in MiXCR, with one record for every CDR3 protein. In the table there are hundreds of thousands of distinct CDR3 sequences, about 32% of which are singletons. The germline V gene has CDR1 DFQATT and CDR2 SNEGSKA (reference sequence). The junction had 1 base not matched to a gene; V was cut back by 5 bases and J by 4 bases. CDR3 length equals 12 residues. The chain links TRBV20-1 to TRBJ2-7; TRBD2 matches at 11 bases. This receptor was identified in a female donor with breast cancer. Some clones in this sample may be carry-over from other donors' samples. Sequenced input: axillary lymph node tissue. CDR3 region: CSARTSGYEQYF. DNA of the CDR3: TGCAGTGCTCGGACTAGCGGGTACGAGCAGTACTTC.